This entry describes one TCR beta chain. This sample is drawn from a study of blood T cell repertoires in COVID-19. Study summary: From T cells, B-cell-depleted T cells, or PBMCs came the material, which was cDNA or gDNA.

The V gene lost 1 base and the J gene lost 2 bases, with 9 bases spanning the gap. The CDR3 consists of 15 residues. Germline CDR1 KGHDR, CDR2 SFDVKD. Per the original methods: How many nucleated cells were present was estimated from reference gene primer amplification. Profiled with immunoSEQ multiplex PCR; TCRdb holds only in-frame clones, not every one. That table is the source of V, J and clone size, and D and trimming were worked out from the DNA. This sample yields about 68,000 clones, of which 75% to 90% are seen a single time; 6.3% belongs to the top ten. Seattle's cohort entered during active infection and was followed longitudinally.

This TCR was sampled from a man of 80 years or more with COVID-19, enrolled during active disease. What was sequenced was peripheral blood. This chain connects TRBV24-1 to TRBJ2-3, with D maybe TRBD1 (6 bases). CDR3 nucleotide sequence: TGTGCCACCAGTGATTTTGGGACAACCACAGATACGCAGTATTTT. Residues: CATSDFGTTTDTQYF.